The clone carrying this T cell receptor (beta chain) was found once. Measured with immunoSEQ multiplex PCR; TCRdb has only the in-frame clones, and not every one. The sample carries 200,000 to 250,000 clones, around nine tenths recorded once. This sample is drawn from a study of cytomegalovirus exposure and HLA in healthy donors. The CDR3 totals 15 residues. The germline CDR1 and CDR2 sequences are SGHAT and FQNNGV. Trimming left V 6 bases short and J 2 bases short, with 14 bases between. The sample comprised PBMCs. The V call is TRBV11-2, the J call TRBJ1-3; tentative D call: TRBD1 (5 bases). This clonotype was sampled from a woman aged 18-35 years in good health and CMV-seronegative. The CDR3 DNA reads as TGTGCCAGCAGAACAGGAACTCTTCCTGGAAACACCATATATTTT. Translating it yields CASRTGTLPGNTIYF.